These T cell receptor beta chains were read from a single sample in a study of T cells after yellow fever vaccination. TCRdb reanalysed the 5' RACE reads using MiXCR and keeps one entry per CDR3 protein. The table has hundreds of thousands of distinct CDR3 sequences, 3.6% seen once. The starting material was PBMCs, obtained on the day of the yellow fever booster vaccination. All receptors come from a man between 18 and 29 years old who received the YFV17D yellow fever vaccine. Both conserved end residues are part of each CDR3. The order of the fields is CDR3 DNA, CDR3 protein, J gene, clone size, V gene, D gene, CDR3 length. The D gene is left open where the match is weak. A row's size may be missing; if present it is once, few, many or a size class.

CDR3 DNA: TGCGCCAGCAGCCAATCTGCTTTGAATCGGGACAGCTTCTCTGGAAACACCATATATTTT; CDR3 protein: CASSQSALNRDSFSGNTIYF; J gene: TRBJ1-3; clone size: few; V gene: TRBV4-1; D gene: TRBD1; CDR3 length: 20
CDR3 DNA: TGTGCCAGCTCACCAGTCGGGGGGCGAGCAGCCGATCAGCCCCAGCATTTT; CDR3 protein: CASSPVGGRAADQPQHF; J gene: TRBJ1-5; clone size: few; V gene: TRBV18; D gene: -; CDR3 length: 17
CDR3 DNA: TGTGCCAGCTCCACGATGGGGGCGAGAAAAGATACGCAGTATTTT; CDR3 protein: CASSTMGARKDTQYF; J gene: TRBJ2-3; clone size: many; V gene: TRBV18; D gene: -; CDR3 length: 15
CDR3 DNA: TGTGCCAGCAGTTCAGGACTCCTAGCCAATTCACCCCTCCACTTT; CDR3 protein: CASSSGLLANSPLHF; J gene: TRBJ1-6; clone size: -; V gene: TRBV27; D gene: -; CDR3 length: 15
CDR3 DNA: TGTGCCAGCAGTTTAACAGACAATGAGCAGTTCTTC; CDR3 protein: CASSLTDNEQFF; J gene: TRBJ2-1; clone size: many; V gene: TRBV28; D gene: -; CDR3 length: 12
CDR3 DNA: TGCGCCAGCAGCTTGACGGGGGACAGGGGTAGAGACGAGCAGTACTTC; CDR3 protein: CASSLTGDRGRDEQYF; J gene: TRBJ2-7; clone size: few; V gene: TRBV5-1; D gene: TRBD1; CDR3 length: 16
CDR3 DNA: TGTGCCAGCAGCCTGGGACACGAGACCCAGTACTTC; CDR3 protein: CASSLGHETQYF; J gene: TRBJ2-5; clone size: -; V gene: TRBV5-6; D gene: -; CDR3 length: 12
CDR3 DNA: TGTGCCAGCAGCTTAGGCCGGCACAATGAGCAGTTCTTC; CDR3 protein: CASSLGRHNEQFF; J gene: TRBJ2-1; clone size: many; V gene: TRBV7-2; D gene: -; CDR3 length: 13
CDR3 DNA: TGTGCCAGCAGCTCCCGAACCGGGACAGTGACCAATGAGCAGTTCTTC; CDR3 protein: CASSSRTGTVTNEQFF; J gene: TRBJ2-1; clone size: -; V gene: TRBV11-3; D gene: TRBD1; CDR3 length: 16
CDR3 DNA: TGCGCCAGCAGCCAAGAAAGTAGGGCAGGGGTCGAGACCCAGTACTTC; CDR3 protein: CASSQESRAGVETQYF; J gene: TRBJ2-5; clone size: -; V gene: TRBV4-1; D gene: -; CDR3 length: 16
CDR3 DNA: TGCGCCAGCAGCTTGGGGGATATCCTGGAGCAGTACTTC; CDR3 protein: CASSLGDILEQYF; J gene: TRBJ2-7; clone size: many; V gene: TRBV5-1; D gene: -; CDR3 length: 13
CDR3 DNA: TGTGCCAGCAGCTTGACACCCTATGGCTACACCTTC; CDR3 protein: CASSLTPYGYTF; J gene: TRBJ1-2; clone size: many; V gene: TRBV7-2; D gene: -; CDR3 length: 12
CDR3 DNA: TGTGCCAGCAGACGGGACCCCATGATGGCTAATGAAAAACTGTTTTTT; CDR3 protein: CASRRDPMMANEKLFF; J gene: TRBJ1-4; clone size: many; V gene: TRBV5-5; D gene: -; CDR3 length: 16
CDR3 DNA: TGTGCCAGCAGTTACCACTACAATGAGCAGTTCTTC; CDR3 protein: CASSYHYNEQFF; J gene: TRBJ2-1; clone size: many; V gene: TRBV6-2/TRBV6-3; D gene: -; CDR3 length: 12
CDR3 DNA: TGTGCCAGCAGCTTAAGTATGAGGGGAGGTGAAGCTTTCTTT; CDR3 protein: CASSLSMRGGEAFF; J gene: TRBJ1-1; clone size: few; V gene: TRBV7-6; D gene: -; CDR3 length: 14
CDR3 DNA: TGTGCCAGCAGTACCCGGGGGGGGCGCCGAACCTACAATGAGCAGTTCTTC; CDR3 protein: CASSTRGGRRTYNEQFF; J gene: TRBJ2-1; clone size: many; V gene: TRBV27; D gene: TRBD2; CDR3 length: 17
CDR3 DNA: TGTGCCAGCAGACACGGGACAGCAACCTTTGAAAAACTGTTTTTT; CDR3 protein: CASRHGTATFEKLFF; J gene: TRBJ1-4; clone size: many; V gene: TRBV28; D gene: TRBD1; CDR3 length: 15
CDR3 DNA: TGCAGTGCTTATACGACAGGGGCACTCACAGATACGCAGTATTTT; CDR3 protein: CSAYTTGALTDTQYF; J gene: TRBJ2-3; clone size: -; V gene: TRBV20-1; D gene: TRBD1; CDR3 length: 15
CDR3 DNA: TGTGCCACCAGCAGTCAATACCGGGACAGGGGGCTCATAACATCCTACGAGCAGTACTTC; CDR3 protein: CATSSQYRDRGLITSYEQYF; J gene: TRBJ2-7; clone size: many; V gene: TRBV15; D gene: TRBD1; CDR3 length: 20
CDR3 DNA: TGTGCCAGCAGCGGGCAGGGTTGGAACACTGAAGCTTTCTTT; CDR3 protein: CASSGQGWNTEAFF; J gene: TRBJ1-1; clone size: -; V gene: TRBV5-4; D gene: -; CDR3 length: 14
CDR3 DNA: TGTGCCATCAGTGAGGCAGCCAGCACAGATACGCAGTATTTT; CDR3 protein: CAISEAASTDTQYF; J gene: TRBJ2-3; clone size: many; V gene: TRBV10-3; D gene: -; CDR3 length: 14
CDR3 DNA: TGTGCCAGTAGTTTGGACTGGGTTAGCAATCAGCCCCAGCATTTT; CDR3 protein: CASSLDWVSNQPQHF; J gene: TRBJ1-5; clone size: -; V gene: TRBV19; D gene: -; CDR3 length: 15
CDR3 DNA: TGTGCCAGCAGCTTAGACCAGGATGAAAAACTGTTTTTT; CDR3 protein: CASSLDQDEKLFF; J gene: TRBJ1-4; clone size: few; V gene: TRBV7-2; D gene: -; CDR3 length: 13
CDR3 DNA: TGTGCCAGCAGCCAAGTCCGGGAAAAACTGTTTTTT; CDR3 protein: CASSQVREKLFF; J gene: TRBJ1-4; clone size: -; V gene: TRBV4-2; D gene: -; CDR3 length: 12
CDR3 DNA: TGCGCCAGCAGAAAACAGGGGCCGGATGGCTACACCTTC; CDR3 protein: CASRKQGPDGYTF; J gene: TRBJ1-2; clone size: -; V gene: TRBV5-1; D gene: TRBD1; CDR3 length: 13
CDR3 DNA: TGTGCCAGCAGTTCAAGGGGGTTTAGCATTCAGTACTTC; CDR3 protein: CASSSRGFSIQYF; J gene: TRBJ2-4; clone size: many; V gene: TRBV12-3/TRBV12-4; D gene: -; CDR3 length: 13
CDR3 DNA: TGTGCCAGCATCCATCAGCCCCAGCATTTT; CDR3 protein: CASIHQPQHF; J gene: TRBJ1-5; clone size: -; V gene: TRBV6-2/TRBV6-3; D gene: -; CDR3 length: 10
CDR3 DNA: TGTGCCAGCAGCCCGACCCTTGAAGCTTTCTTT; CDR3 protein: CASSPTLEAFF; J gene: TRBJ1-1; clone size: -; V gene: TRBV7-9; D gene: -; CDR3 length: 11
CDR3 DNA: TGTGCCAGCAGCTTAACGCCGTCGGAGACCGGGGAGCTGTTTTTT; CDR3 protein: CASSLTPSETGELFF; J gene: TRBJ2-2; clone size: many; V gene: TRBV7-3; D gene: -; CDR3 length: 15
CDR3 DNA: TGCAGTGTCACGACTCCGGGACTAGAGGACAATGAGCAGTTCTTC; CDR3 protein: CSVTTPGLEDNEQFF; J gene: TRBJ2-1; clone size: -; V gene: TRBV20-1; D gene: TRBD2; CDR3 length: 15
CDR3 DNA: TGTGCCAGCAGTTACCCTTTGGACAGGGCTAAGATCGGGGAGCAGTACTTC; CDR3 protein: CASSYPLDRAKIGEQYF; J gene: TRBJ2-7; clone size: many; V gene: TRBV6-2/TRBV6-3; D gene: TRBD1; CDR3 length: 17
CDR3 DNA: TGTGCCAGCAGCCGTACAGGGGTAGGGTCACCCCTCCACTTT; CDR3 protein: CASSRTGVGSPLHF; J gene: TRBJ1-6; clone size: -; V gene: TRBV12-3/TRBV12-4; D gene: TRBD1; CDR3 length: 14
CDR3 DNA: TGTGCCAGCAGCTTAACAGGTCCCGATTACAATGAGCAGTTCTTC; CDR3 protein: CASSLTGPDYNEQFF; J gene: TRBJ2-1; clone size: many; V gene: TRBV7-3; D gene: -; CDR3 length: 15